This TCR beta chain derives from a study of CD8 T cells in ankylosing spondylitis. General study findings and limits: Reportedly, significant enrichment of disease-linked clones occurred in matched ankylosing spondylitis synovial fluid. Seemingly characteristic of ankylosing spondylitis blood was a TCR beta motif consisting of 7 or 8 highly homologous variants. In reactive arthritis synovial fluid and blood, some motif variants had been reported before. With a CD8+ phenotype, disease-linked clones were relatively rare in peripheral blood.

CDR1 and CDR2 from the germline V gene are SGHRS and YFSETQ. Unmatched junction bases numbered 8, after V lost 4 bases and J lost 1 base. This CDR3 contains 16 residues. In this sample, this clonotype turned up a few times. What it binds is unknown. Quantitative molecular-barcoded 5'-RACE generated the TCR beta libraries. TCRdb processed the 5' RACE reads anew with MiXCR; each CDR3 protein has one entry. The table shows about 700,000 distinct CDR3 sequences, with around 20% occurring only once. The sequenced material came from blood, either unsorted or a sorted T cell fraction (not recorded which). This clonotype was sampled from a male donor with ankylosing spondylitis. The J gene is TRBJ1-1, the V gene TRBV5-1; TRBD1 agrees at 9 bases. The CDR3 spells CASSQRQGGRNTEAFF. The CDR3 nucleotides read TGCGCCAGCAGCCAGAGACAGGGGGGAAGGAACACTGAAGCTTTCTTT.